This T cell receptor (beta chain) was documented in a study of T cell responses to AZD1222 COVID-19 vaccine. The V segment lost 3 bases and the J segment 7 bases; nucleotides outside the gene matches: 7. CDR1 is DFQATT, CDR2 SNEGSKA, per germline (reference sequence). This CDR3 region has 14 residues. Profiled with immunoSEQ multiplex PCR; TCRdb holds only in-frame clones, not every one. The profile shows 140,000 to 150,000 clones, over 85% of them singletons. A single count supports this clone. This clonotype originated in an adult in good health. The source material was peripheral blood, sampled on day 0 of AZD1222 vaccination. The chain combines TRBV20-1 with TRBJ2-2, with 8 bases aligning to TRBD1. The CDR3 nucleotides are TGCAGTGCTAGTAACTCAGGGGGCGGCGGGGAGCTGTTTTTT. This codes for CSASNSGGGGELFF.